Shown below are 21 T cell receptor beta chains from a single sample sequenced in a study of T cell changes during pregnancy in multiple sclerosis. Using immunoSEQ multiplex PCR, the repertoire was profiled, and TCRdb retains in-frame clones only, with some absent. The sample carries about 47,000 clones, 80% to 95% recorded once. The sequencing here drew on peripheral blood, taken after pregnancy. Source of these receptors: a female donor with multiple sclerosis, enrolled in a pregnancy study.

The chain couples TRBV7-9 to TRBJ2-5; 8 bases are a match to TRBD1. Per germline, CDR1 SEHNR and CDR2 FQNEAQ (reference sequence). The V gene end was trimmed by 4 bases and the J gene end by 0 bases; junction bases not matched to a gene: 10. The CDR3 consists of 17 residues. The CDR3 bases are TGTGCCAGCAGCTCCGGGACAGGCGCCCGGTACCAAGAGACCCAGTACTTC. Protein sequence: CASSSGTGARYQETQYF.

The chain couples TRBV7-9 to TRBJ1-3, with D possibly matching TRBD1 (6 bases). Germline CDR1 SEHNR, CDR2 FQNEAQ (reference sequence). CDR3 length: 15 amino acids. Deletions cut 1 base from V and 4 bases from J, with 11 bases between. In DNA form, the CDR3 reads TGTGCCAGCAGCTTAGGGGATGGGACAGGAAACACCATATATTTT. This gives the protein CASSLGDGTGNTIYF.

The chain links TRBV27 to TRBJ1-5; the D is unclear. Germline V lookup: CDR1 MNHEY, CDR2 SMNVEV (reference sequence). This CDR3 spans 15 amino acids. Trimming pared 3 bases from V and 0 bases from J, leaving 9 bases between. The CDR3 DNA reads TGTGCCAGCAGTTTGTTGGCTGATAGCAATCAGCCCCAGCATTTT. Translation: CASSLLADSNQPQHF.

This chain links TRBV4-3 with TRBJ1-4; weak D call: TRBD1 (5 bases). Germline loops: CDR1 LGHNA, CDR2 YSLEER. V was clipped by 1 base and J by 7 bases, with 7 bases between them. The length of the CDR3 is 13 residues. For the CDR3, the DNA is TGCGCCAGCAGCCAAGCGGGGGGTGAAAAACTGTTTTTT. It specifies CASSQAGGEKLFF.

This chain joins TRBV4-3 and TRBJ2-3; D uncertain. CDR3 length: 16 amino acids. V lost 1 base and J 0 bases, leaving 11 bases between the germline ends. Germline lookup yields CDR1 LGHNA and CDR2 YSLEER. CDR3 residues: CASSQAILSSTDTQYF. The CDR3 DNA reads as TGCGCCAGCAGCCAAGCCATTCTATCTAGCACAGATACGCAGTATTTT.

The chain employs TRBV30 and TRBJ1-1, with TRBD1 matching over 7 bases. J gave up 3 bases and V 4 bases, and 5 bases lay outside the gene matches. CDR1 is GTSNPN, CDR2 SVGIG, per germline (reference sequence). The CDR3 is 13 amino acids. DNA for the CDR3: TGTGCCTGGACCGGACAGGCCCACACTGAAGCTTTCTTT. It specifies CAWTGQAHTEAFF. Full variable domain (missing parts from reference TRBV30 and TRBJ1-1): SQTIHQWPATLVQPVGSPLSLECTVEGTSNPNLYWYRQAAGRGLQLLFYSVGIGQISSEVPQNLSASRPQDRQFILSSKKLLLSDSGFYLCAWTGQAHTEAFFGQGTRLTVV.

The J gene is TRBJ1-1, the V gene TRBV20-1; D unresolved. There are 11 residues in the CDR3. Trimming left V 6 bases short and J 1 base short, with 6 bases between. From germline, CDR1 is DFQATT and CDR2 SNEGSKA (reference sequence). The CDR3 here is CSAEGNTEAFF. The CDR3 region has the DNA TGCAGTGCGGAGGGGAACACTGAAGCTTTCTTT.

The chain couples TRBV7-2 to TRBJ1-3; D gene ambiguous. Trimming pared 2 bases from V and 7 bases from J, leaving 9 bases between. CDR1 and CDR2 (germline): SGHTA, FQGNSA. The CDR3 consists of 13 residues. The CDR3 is CASSLIHGNTIYF. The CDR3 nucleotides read TGTGCCAGCAGCTTAATCCACGGGAACACCATATATTTT.

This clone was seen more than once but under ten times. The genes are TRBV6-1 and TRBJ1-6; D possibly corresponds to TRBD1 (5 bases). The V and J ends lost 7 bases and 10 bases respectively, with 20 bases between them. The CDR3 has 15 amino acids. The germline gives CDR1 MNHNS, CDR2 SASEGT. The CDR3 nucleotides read TGTGCCAGCATGGGGGGGAGAGGGAGGGAGTCACCCCTCCACTTT. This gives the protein CASMGGRGRESPLHF.

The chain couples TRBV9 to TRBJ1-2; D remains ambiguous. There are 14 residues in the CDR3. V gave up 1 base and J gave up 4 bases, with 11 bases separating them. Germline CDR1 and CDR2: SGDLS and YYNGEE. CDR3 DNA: TGTGCCAGCAGCGTAAATCGCCAGATCTATGGCTACACCTTC. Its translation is CASSVNRQIYGYTF. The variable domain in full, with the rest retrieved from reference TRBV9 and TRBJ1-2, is DSGVTQTPKHLITATGQRVTLRCSPRSGDLSVYWYQQSLDQGLQFLIQYYNGEERAKGNILERFSAQQFPDLHSELNLSSLELGDSALYFCASSVNRQIYGYTFGSGTRLTVV.

The DNA of the CDR3 is TGTGCCAGCAGTTCACGACAGGGGGCGCATGAAAAACTGTTTTTT. As protein: CASSSRQGAHEKLFF. The rearrangement links TRBV27 to TRBJ1-4, with 10 bases fitting TRBD1. V shed 4 bases and J 6 bases; nucleotides not matched to a gene: 5. Looked up from germline, CDR1 is MNHEY and CDR2 is SMNVEV (reference sequence). The CDR3 has 15 amino acids.

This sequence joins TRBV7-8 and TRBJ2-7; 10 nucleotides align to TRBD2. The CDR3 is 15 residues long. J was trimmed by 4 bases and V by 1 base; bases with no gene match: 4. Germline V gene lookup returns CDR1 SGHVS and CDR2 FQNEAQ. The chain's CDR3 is CASSLDSGGSYEQYF. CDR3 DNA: TGTGCCAGCAGCTTAGATAGCGGGGGGTCTTACGAGCAGTACTTC.

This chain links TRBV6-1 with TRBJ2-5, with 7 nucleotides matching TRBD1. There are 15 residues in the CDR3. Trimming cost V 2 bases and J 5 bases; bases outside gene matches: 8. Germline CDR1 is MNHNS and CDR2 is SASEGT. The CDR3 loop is CASSEPTGATETQYF. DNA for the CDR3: TGTGCCAGCAGTGAACCTACAGGGGCCACCGAGACCCAGTACTTC.

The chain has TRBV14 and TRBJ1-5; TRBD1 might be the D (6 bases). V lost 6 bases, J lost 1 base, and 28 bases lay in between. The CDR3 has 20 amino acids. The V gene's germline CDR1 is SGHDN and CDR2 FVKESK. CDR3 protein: CASSRIDRPNFRRSNQPQHF. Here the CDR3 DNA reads TGTGCCAGCAGTCGCATCGACAGGCCTAATTTTCGGAGGAGCAATCAGCCCCAGCATTTT.

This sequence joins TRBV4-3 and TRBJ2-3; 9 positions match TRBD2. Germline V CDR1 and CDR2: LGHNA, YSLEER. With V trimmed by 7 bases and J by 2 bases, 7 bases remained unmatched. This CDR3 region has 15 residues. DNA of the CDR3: TGCGCCAGCACCAAAGCGGGGGGCCTCACAGATACGCAGTATTTT. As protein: CASTKAGGLTDTQYF.

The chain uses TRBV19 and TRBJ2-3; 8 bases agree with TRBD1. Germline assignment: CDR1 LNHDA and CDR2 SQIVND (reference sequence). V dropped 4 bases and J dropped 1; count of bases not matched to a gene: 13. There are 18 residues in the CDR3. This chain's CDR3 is CASSKDRGLISRTDTQYF. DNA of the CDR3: TGTGCCAGTAGTAAAGACAGGGGTCTCATCTCTCGCACAGATACGCAGTATTTT.

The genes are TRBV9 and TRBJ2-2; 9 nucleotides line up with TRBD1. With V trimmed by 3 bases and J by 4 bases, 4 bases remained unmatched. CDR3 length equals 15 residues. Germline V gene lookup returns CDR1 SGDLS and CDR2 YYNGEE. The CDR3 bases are TGTGCCAGCAGCGCGAGGACAGGGGTCACCGGGGAGCTGTTTTTT. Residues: CASSARTGVTGELFF.

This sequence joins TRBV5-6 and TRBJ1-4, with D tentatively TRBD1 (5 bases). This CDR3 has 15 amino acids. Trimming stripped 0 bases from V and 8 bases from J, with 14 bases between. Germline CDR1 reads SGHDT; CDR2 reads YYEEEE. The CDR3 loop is CASSLAGQGSEKLFF. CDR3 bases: TGTGCCAGCAGCTTGGCCGGGCAGGGAAGCGAAAAACTGTTTTTT.

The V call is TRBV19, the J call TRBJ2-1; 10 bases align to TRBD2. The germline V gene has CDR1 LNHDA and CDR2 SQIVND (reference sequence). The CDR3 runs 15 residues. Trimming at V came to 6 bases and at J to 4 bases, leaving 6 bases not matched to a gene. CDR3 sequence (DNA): TGTGCCAGTAGGGATCTAGCGGGGGTATACAATGAGCAGTTCTTC. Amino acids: CASRDLAGVYNEQFF. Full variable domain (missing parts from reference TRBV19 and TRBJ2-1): DGGITQSPKYLFRKEGQNVTLSCEQNLNHDAMYWYRQDPGQGLRLIYYSQIVNDFQKGDIAEGYSVSREKKESFPLTVTSAQKNPTAFYLCASRDLAGVYNEQFFGPGTRLTVL.

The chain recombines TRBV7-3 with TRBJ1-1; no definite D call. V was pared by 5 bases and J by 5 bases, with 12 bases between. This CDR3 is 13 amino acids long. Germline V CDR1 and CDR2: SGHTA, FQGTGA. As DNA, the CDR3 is TGTGCCAGCAGCCGAGGTCGAGGAACTGAAGCTTTCTTT. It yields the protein CASSRGRGTEAFF. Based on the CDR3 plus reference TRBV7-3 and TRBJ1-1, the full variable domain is GAGVSQTPSNKVTEKGKYVELRCDPISGHTALYWYRQSLGQGPEFLIYFQGTGAADDSGLPNDRFFAVRPEGSVSTLKIQRTERGDSAVYLCASSRGRGTEAFFGQGTRLTVV.

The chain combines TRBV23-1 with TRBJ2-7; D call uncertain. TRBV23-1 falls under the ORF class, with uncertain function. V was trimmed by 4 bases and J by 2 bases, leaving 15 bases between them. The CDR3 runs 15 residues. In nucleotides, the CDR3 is TGCGCCAGCAGTCGATCGAGGCTTAGCCCCTACGAGCAGTACTTC. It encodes CASSRSRLSPYEQYF.